What follows are 28 T cell receptor beta chains derived from one specimen sequenced in a study of shared clonotypes between healthy human individuals. Repertoires were generated with immunoSEQ multiplex PCR, while TCRdb's copy carries only in-frame clones and drops some. The table shows approximately 710,000 clones, with roughly 87% occurring only once. The sample consisted of memory CD8+ T cells from PBMCs. The sample's subset: CD45RO+ cells pooled with CCR7-negative TemRA cells. Every receptor here comes from a young man in good health. Some clones in this sample may be carry-over from other donors' samples.

The rearrangement links TRBV4-1 to TRBJ1-2, with TRBD1 as a possible D gene (6 bases). The CDR3 spans 15 residues. Trimming took off 0 bases at V and 5 bases at J, with 13 bases between the two ends. Germline values: CDR1 MGHRA, CDR2 YSYEKL. DNA of the CDR3: TGCGCCAGCAGCCAAGATGGGGGCCTCACTTATGGCTACACCTTC. It translates to CASSQDGGLTYGYTF.

The chain combines TRBV6-6 with TRBJ2-7, with 8 bases matching TRBD2. V was clipped by 5 bases and J by 4 bases; unmatched bases: 13. The CDR3 is made up of 16 amino acids. The germline gives CDR1 MNHNY, CDR2 SVGAGI (reference sequence). The CDR3 protein is CASSPIPLGTSYEQYF. Written as DNA, the CDR3 is TGTGCCAGCAGTCCTATCCCATTGGGGACTAGTTACGAGCAGTACTTC.

The chain has TRBV28 and TRBJ2-5; 8 bases match TRBD2. CDR3 size: 15 residues. V shed 4 bases, J shed 0 bases, and the junction held 4 bases outside the gene matches. The germline CDR1 and CDR2 sequences are MDHEN and SYDVKM. CDR3 residues: CASSSPGLDQETQYF. CDR3 bases: TGTGCCAGCAGTTCCCCGGGACTAGACCAAGAGACCCAGTACTTC.

Here the CDR3 reads CASSLQGAASPLHF. In DNA, the CDR3 is TGTGCCAGCAGTCTCCAGGGGGCAGCATCACCCCTCCACTTT. This chain joins TRBV5-4 and TRBJ1-6; 8 nucleotides match TRBD1. There are 14 residues in the CDR3. Germline CDR1 reads SGHNT; CDR2 reads YYREEE (reference sequence). With 5 bases clipped from V and 10 bases from J, the junction kept 8 bases outside the gene matches.

This clone appeared once. This likely reflects a read error, since a far larger clone is one base away. This chain uses TRBV28 with TRBJ2-3, with 11 bases fitting TRBD2. Germline loops: CDR1 MDHEN, CDR2 SYDVKM. With 6 bases clipped from V and 1 base from J, the junction kept 3 bases outside the gene matches. The CDR3 is 15 amino acids. As DNA, the CDR3 is TGTGCCAGCAGCCTACTAGCGGGAGGCACAGATACGCAGTATTTT. Encoded protein: CASSLLAGGTDTQYF.

The chain uses TRBV10-1 and TRBJ1-5; 8 bases align to TRBD1. The CDR3 runs 14 residues. Germline CDR1 WNHNN, CDR2 SYGVQD (reference sequence). J was trimmed by 4 bases and V by 10 bases; bases with no gene match: 9. The CDR3 protein is CAKTGTGSNQPQHF. CDR3 DNA sequence: TGCGCCAAGACCGGGACAGGATCTAATCAGCCCCAGCATTTT.

The chain is built from TRBV28 and TRBJ2-4; the match to TRBD2 covers 12 bases. Losses at the gene ends were 5 bases for V and 3 bases for J; bases not matched to a gene: 17. Germline V gene lookup returns CDR1 MDHEN and CDR2 SYDVKM. This CDR3 region has 20 residues. CDR3 residues: CASSALTPTSGSEVKNIQYF. CDR3 DNA sequence: TGTGCCAGCAGTGCACTCACCCCGACTAGCGGGAGTGAGGTCAAAAACATTCAGTACTTC.

The chain combines TRBV28 with TRBJ1-5, with TRBD1 identical over 7 bases. Germline-derived CDR1 and CDR2 are MDHEN and SYDVKM. The CDR3 covers 18 residues. The trim removed 4 bases at V and 0 bases at J, leaving 12 bases unmatched. CDR3 sequence: CASSSPRDRSYSNQPQHF. The CDR3 DNA reads as TGTGCCAGCAGTTCCCCCCGGGACAGAAGTTATAGCAATCAGCCCCAGCATTTT.

V and J are TRBV7-8 and TRBJ2-3, with D maybe TRBD2 (6 bases). CDR1 and CDR2 from the germline V gene are SGHVS and FQNEAQ. The CDR3 runs to 15 residues. V shed 8 bases and J shed 4 bases, with 19 bases lying between them. CDR3 coding DNA: TGTGCCAGCTCCCCGAGGAGGGGTATTCCAGATACGCAGTATTTT. As protein: CASSPRRGIPDTQYF.

The rearrangement links TRBV29-1 to TRBJ1-5, with 7 nucleotides matching TRBD1. The CDR3 runs 13 residues. The V gene's germline CDR1 is SQVTM and CDR2 ANQGSEA. V trimming: 3 bases; J trimming: 11 bases; junction bases outside the gene matches: 10. CDR3 residues: CSVEDRSGASQHF. CDR3 nucleotide sequence: TGCAGCGTTGAGGACAGGAGCGGCGCCTCCCAGCATTTT.

To note about this clone: One junction end disagrees with the germline gene, perhaps due to a read error. The V call is TRBV5-1, the J call TRBJ1-2, with D hard to call. The CDR3 is 13 amino acids. Germline assignment: CDR1 SGHRS and CDR2 YFSETQ. CDR3 region: CASSLESKYGYTF. Here the CDR3 DNA reads TGCGCCAGCAGCTTGGAATCTAAGTATGGCTACACCTTC.

This clone was detected only once. CDR3 loop: CSAGAPEETAGSEQYF. The DNA of the CDR3 is TGCAGCGCCGGGGCCCCGGAGGAGACTGCTGGATCCGAGCAGTACTTC. The J gene is TRBJ2-5, the V gene TRBV29-1; D is tentatively TRBD1 or TRBD2 (5 bases each). With the DNA end fitting TRBJ2-7 better, the J assignment may be wrong. The CDR3 length is 16 residues. Germline loops: CDR1 SQVTM, CDR2 ANQGSEA.

Regarding this clone: One end of the junction fails to match germline, which may point to a read error. The gene calls are TRBV9 and TRBJ1-3, with 8 bases aligning to TRBD1. Germline lookup yields CDR1 SGDLS and CDR2 YYNGEE. The CDR3 loop spans 19 amino acids. DNA of the CDR3: TGTGCTAGCAGCGGACTAGACAGGGGAGGGGCCTATTCGGGAAACACCATATATTTT. Translated, it gives CASSGLDRGGAYSGNTIYF. The full variable domain, completed using reference TRBV9 and TRBJ1-3, is DSGVTQTPKHLITATGQRVTLRCSPRSGDLSVYWYQQSLDQGLQFLIQYYNGEERAKGNILERFSAQQFPDLHSELNLSSLELGDSALYFCASSGLDRGGAYSGNTIYFGEGSWLTVV.

The sample holds one count of this clone. The rearrangement uses TRBV5-6 and TRBJ2-3; TRBD2 matches 10 bases. J gave up 0 bases and V 4 bases, and 5 bases lay outside the gene matches. Germline-derived CDR1 and CDR2 are SGHDT and YYEEEE. The CDR3 covers 16 residues. This CDR3 is CASSPGLAASTDTQYF. The CDR3 DNA reads TGTGCCAGCAGCCCAGGACTAGCGGCCAGCACAGATACGCAGTATTTT.

Concerning this clone itself: A junction end diverges from the germline sequence, so it may reflect a read error. The CDR3 sequence is CASSQDLRGGYTF. The CDR3 DNA reads as TGCGCCAGCAGCCAAGATCTCCGGGGCGGCTACACCTTC. The rearrangement links TRBV7-9 to TRBJ1-2; maybe TRBD1 (5 bases). This CDR3 has 13 residues. The germline gives CDR1 SEHNR, CDR2 FQNEAQ (reference sequence).

The genes are TRBV11-2 and TRBJ1-5; no clear D. CDR1 and CDR2 from the germline V gene are SGHAT and FQNNGV. CDR3 length: 13 amino acids. V lost 5 bases and J 8 bases, leaving 13 bases between the germline ends. The chain's CDR3 is CASSLTMGEPQHF. CDR3 coding DNA: TGTGCCAGCAGCCTCACCATGGGTGAGCCCCAGCATTTT.

V and J are TRBV9 and TRBJ2-2; 9 bases line up with TRBD2. Germline V CDR1 and CDR2: SGDLS, YYNGEE. The CDR3 spans 17 residues. Trimming took 4 bases from V and 5 from J; bases not matched to a gene: 12. The CDR3 nucleotides read TGTGCCAGCAGCCCGGGCGGGAGGGCCGTTGGAACCGGGGAGCTGTTTTTT. Translating it yields CASSPGGRAVGTGELFF.

This clone was seen just once. V usage is TRBV7-6 and J usage is TRBJ2-7, with 11 bases identical to TRBD2. V was pared by 3 bases and J by 9 bases, with 4 bases of the junction left unmatched. Germline values: CDR1 SGHVS, CDR2 FNYEAQ. CDR3 size: 13 residues. CDR3 in DNA: TGTGCCAGCAGCTTGACTAGCGGGGCCCTGCAGTACTTC. This codes for CASSLTSGALQYF.

The rearrangement uses TRBV6-6 and TRBJ1-5, with D unclear. The ends were cut back, 4 bases at V and 5 bases at J, with 18 bases in the middle. Germline loops: CDR1 MNHNY, CDR2 SVGAGI (reference sequence). CDR3 length equals 16 residues. The CDR3 DNA sequence: TGTGCCAGCAGTTCCCCGGAGGCGGGAGTCCATCAGCCCCAGCATTTT. Protein sequence: CASSSPEAGVHQPQHF.

The chain combines TRBV9 with TRBJ1-2; 9 bases align to TRBD1. Trimming at V came to 3 bases and at J to 4 bases, leaving 10 bases not matched to a gene. Germline assignment: CDR1 SGDLS and CDR2 YYNGEE. The length of the CDR3 is 16 residues. The CDR3 loop reads CASSGPILTGGYGYTF. CDR3 coding DNA: TGTGCCAGCAGCGGCCCAATCCTGACAGGGGGCTATGGCTACACCTTC.

The chain is built from TRBV4-2 and TRBJ2-5; TRBD1 is a possible D gene (6 bases). Trimming shortened V by 0 bases and J by 1 base, and 15 bases separated the two germline ends. CDR1 is LGHNA and CDR2 is YNFKEQ in the germline V gene. The CDR3 sequence is 17 residues long. The CDR3 nucleotides read TGTGCCAGCAGCCAAGATTGGGGGCAGGTCAGCCAAGAGACCCAGTACTTC. Translation: CASSQDWGQVSQETQYF.

The rearrangement uses TRBV27 and TRBJ1-1; D is perhaps TRBD1 (6 bases). Germline V lookup: CDR1 MNHEY, CDR2 SMNVEV (reference sequence). The CDR3 totals 15 residues. V gave up 2 bases and J gave up 0 bases, with 10 bases separating them. Written as DNA, the CDR3 is TGTGCCAGCAGTTTAGCACAGGGCGTGAACACTGAAGCTTTCTTT. This encodes CASSLAQGVNTEAFF.

The chain couples TRBV6-5 to TRBJ1-1; perhaps TRBD1 as D (5 bases). In germline, CDR1 is MNHEY, CDR2 SVGAGI. The CDR3 contains 15 residues. Trimming took off 5 bases at V and 4 bases at J, with 17 bases between the two ends. In nucleotides, the CDR3 is TGTGCCAGCAGTACCGGGGGGGAGGGGTTCACTGAAGCTTTCTTT. As protein: CASSTGGEGFTEAFF.

The chain couples TRBV11-2 to TRBJ2-2, with D unresolved. The CDR3 sequence is 14 residues long. Trimming removed 1 base at V and 5 bases at J, with 8 bases between. Germline CDR1 SGHAT, CDR2 FQNNGV. CDR3 coding DNA: TGTGCCAGCAGCTTAGTATCAGGTACCGGGGAGCTGTTTTTT. This codes for CASSLVSGTGELFF. Looking up the rest from reference TRBV11-2 and TRBJ2-2 gives the full variable domain: EAGVAQSPRYKIIEKRQSVAFWCNPISGHATLYWYQQILGQGPKLLIQFQNNGVVDDSQLPKDRFSAERLKGVDSTLKIQPAKLEDSAVYLCASSLVSGTGELFFGEGSRLTVL.

This chain uses TRBV6-4 with TRBJ2-2; no definite D call. CDR1 is MRHNA, CDR2 SNTAGT, per germline. V gave up 5 bases and J gave up 5 bases, with 6 bases separating them. The CDR3 covers 12 residues. The CDR3 nucleotides read TGTGCCAGCAGTTTTGGGACCGGGGAGCTGTTTTTT. Its translation is CASSFGTGELFF.

The rearrangement links TRBV27 to TRBJ1-1, with D maybe TRBD1 (6 bases). Trimming removed 4 bases at V and 1 base at J, with 25 bases between. The CDR3 has 19 residues. The germline V gene has CDR1 MNHEY and CDR2 SMNVEV (reference sequence). CDR3 sequence reads: CASSSAIPRGRRENTEAFF. CDR3 in DNA: TGTGCCAGCAGTTCCGCAATCCCACGGGGGCGCAGGGAGAACACTGAAGCTTTCTTT.

The rearrangement uses TRBV5-8 and TRBJ2-2; 10 nucleotides match TRBD1. Trimming cost V 5 bases and J 0 bases; bases outside gene matches: 1. The CDR3 has 15 residues. Germline loops: CDR1 SGHTS, CDR2 YDEGEE. The chain's CDR3 is CASRDRGTNTGELFF. In nucleotides, the CDR3 is TGTGCCAGCAGGGACAGGGGGACGAACACCGGGGAGCTGTTTTTT.

J is TRBJ1-4 and V is TRBV29-1, with D perhaps matching TRBD1 (5 bases). With 0 bases removed from V and 6 bases from J, the gap between germline ends came to 11 bases. Germline CDR1 and CDR2: SQVTM and ANQGSEA. The CDR3 is 14 residues long. Here the CDR3 DNA reads TGCAGCGTTGAAGAGGTGGGGGAGGATGAAAAACTGTTTTTT. It translates to CSVEEVGEDEKLFF.